The clone carrying this T cell receptor (beta chain) appeared once. Its antigen remains unknown. The sample is drawn from a study of OX40 agonist ivuxolimab in advanced cancers. Study background: The mean age was roughly 60 years, ranging from roughly 23 to 79, with under 90% of participants male.

Points from the study as a whole: Compared with others, partial responders at 0.1-3.0 mg/kg displayed clonal expansion among the lowest. On average, CD8+ T cells showed a greater number of expanded clones than CD4+.

TCRdb's copy holds only in-frame clones and misses some; the assay was immunoSEQ multiplex PCR. This sample yields 25,000 to 35,000 clones, of which 65% to 90% are seen a single time; about 28% belongs to the top ten. The CDR3 covers 15 residues. Germline assignment: CDR1 SEHNR and CDR2 FQNEAQ (reference sequence). Deletions cut 3 bases from V and 3 bases from J, with 12 bases between. V and J are TRBV7-9 and TRBJ2-1; possible D gene TRBD2, 6 bases. This clonotype originated in an adult with an advanced solid tumor such as melanoma, head and neck, liver or kidney cancer. Material: CD4+ or CD8+ T cells sorted from blood, obtained in a trial of the OX40 agonist ivuxolimab. The CDR3, as DNA: TGTGCCAGCAGCTTTACTAGCCCCGTCTACAATGAGCAGTTCTTC. Translating it yields CASSFTSPVYNEQFF. Looking up the rest from reference TRBV7-9 and TRBJ2-1 gives the full variable domain: DTGVSQNPRHKITKRGQNVTFRCDPISEHNRLYWYRQTLGQGPEFLTYFQNEAQLEKSRLLSDRFSAERPKGSFSTLEIQRTEQGDSAMYLCASSFTSPVYNEQFFGPGTRLTVL.